These 25 T cell receptor beta chains were sequenced from one sample in a study of cytomegalovirus exposure and HLA in healthy donors (dated by TCRdb to the late 2010s). Library preparation used the immunoSEQ multiplex PCR assay. For the multiplex PCR, a mixture combining 60 forward primers for TCR Vbeta segments and 13 reverse primers for TCR Jbeta segments was used. TCRdb stores this immuneACCESS table with in-frame sequences only. Part of the clones is absent; in the studies checked, under half of the shortfall reflects unresolved V genes, and no reason is known for the rest. This sample gives 110,000 to 150,000 clones in total; 75% of them show up just once. The ten largest clones capture more than 2.5% of the sample. Sample: PBMCs. The receptors shown here come from a middle-aged man in good health and CMV-seronegative.

This clone came up a few times. V is TRBV2 and J is TRBJ2-1; TRBD1 matches at 9 bases. This CDR3 has 14 residues. Germline V gene data show CDR1 as SNHLY and CDR2 as FYNNEI. The V segment lost 8 bases and the J segment 4 bases; nucleotides outside the gene matches: 6. The DNA for the CDR3 is TGTGCCAGCGTCAGGGGACAGGGTTACAATGAGCAGTTCTTC. Its protein is CASVRGQGYNEQFF.

This CDR3 is CATPKNGTGGSGANVLTF. The CDR3 DNA follows: TGTGCCACCCCAAAGAACGGGACAGGGGGTTCTGGGGCCAACGTCCTGACTTTC. The V and J genes are TRBV2 and TRBJ2-6, with 11 bases that match TRBD1. The V gene end was trimmed by 10 bases and the J gene end by 1 base; junction bases not matched to a gene: 12. There are 18 residues in the CDR3. The germline gives CDR1 SNHLY, CDR2 FYNNEI.

The rearrangement joins TRBV6-1 to TRBJ1-1; D possibly corresponds to TRBD1 (5 bases). The CDR3 length is 14 residues. CDR1 MNHNS and CDR2 SASEGT come from the germline V gene. V gave up 7 bases and J gave up 2 bases, with 14 bases separating them. CDR3 coding DNA: TGTGCCAGCACCAATAGGGACTCCAACACTGAAGCTTTCTTT. The encoded protein is CASTNRDSNTEAFF.

The chain couples TRBV12-2 to TRBJ1-2; TRBD1, as called in the table, went unchecked against the DNA. TRBV12-2 is termed a pseudogene. This CDR3 spans 13 amino acids. The CDR3 DNA sequence: TGTGCAAGTCGCTTAAACAGGGGGAATGGCTACACCTTC. Residues: CASRLNRGNGYTF.

The chain recombines TRBV15 with TRBJ2-7, with 8 bases that match TRBD1. This CDR3 comprises 15 residues. The V gene's germline CDR1 is LNHNV and CDR2 YYDKDF (reference sequence). Trimming cost V 3 bases and J 5 bases; bases outside gene matches: 9. The CDR3 coding sequence is TGTGCCACCAGCAGTGTTCTTACGGGACAGGACGAGCAGTACTTC. Protein: CATSSVLTGQDEQYF.

This chain joins TRBV4-1 and TRBJ2-7; maybe TRBD1 (7 bases). Germline CDR1 and CDR2: MGHRA and YSYEKL. Deletions cut 3 bases from V and 7 bases from J, with 16 bases between. The CDR3 covers 14 residues. The CDR3: CASSHGDRDWEQYF. As DNA, the CDR3 is TGCGCCAGCAGCCATGGCGACAGGGACTGGGAGCAGTACTTC.

This chain links TRBV9 with TRBJ2-3; TRBD2 aligns across 8 bases. The CDR3 runs 18 residues. The germline CDR1 and CDR2 sequences are SGDLS and YYNGEE. V dropped 0 bases and J dropped 1; count of bases not matched to a gene: 10. CDR3 amino acids: CASSVGGGLAMGTDTQYF. For the CDR3, the DNA is TGTGCCAGCAGCGTAGGCGGTGGACTAGCAATGGGCACAGATACGCAGTATTTT.

This clone was observed a few times. V is TRBV6-5 and J is TRBJ2-7; 7 nucleotides align to TRBD2. With V trimmed by 0 bases and J by 6 bases, 8 bases remained unmatched. Germline CDR1 MNHEY, CDR2 SVGAGI. This CDR3 contains 15 residues. CDR3 coding DNA: TGTGCCAGCAGTTACTCGTTTCTTGGGGGGGGCGAGCAGTACTTC. It specifies CASSYSFLGGGEQYF.

The chain recombines TRBV4-3 with TRBJ2-7; 7 nucleotides line up with TRBD2. The trim removed 2 bases at V and 1 base at J, leaving 23 bases unmatched. The germline V gene has CDR1 LGHNA and CDR2 YSLEER. This CDR3 region has 21 residues. The CDR3 region has the DNA TGCGCCAGCAGCCAAAGGGTGGTCAAGACCGCCGGGGGACTATATTCCTACGAGCAGTACTTC. Its translation is CASSQRVVKTAGGLYSYEQYF.

The genes are TRBV5-6 and TRBJ1-5, with no clear D. Trimming left V 4 bases short and J 5 bases short, with 19 bases between. CDR1 is SGHDT, CDR2 YYEEEE, per germline. The CDR3 covers 16 residues. DNA of the CDR3: TGTGCCAGCAGCGCCCGGACCGGGAGGGTTGATCAGCCCCAGCATTTT. It encodes CASSARTGRVDQPQHF.

A single count supports this clone. In DNA form, the CDR3 reads TGTGCCAGTAGTGGAGGGGAGACCCAGTACTTC. It specifies CASSGGETQYF. The chain employs TRBV19 and TRBJ2-5; TRBD2 is a possible D gene (6 bases). With 5 bases removed from V and 5 bases from J, the gap between germline ends came to 6 bases. The CDR3 has 11 residues. Germline loops: CDR1 LNHDA, CDR2 SQIVND (reference sequence).

This clone is a singleton in its sample. The gene calls are TRBV28 and TRBJ1-5; 9 bases match TRBD1. This CDR3 spans 14 amino acids. CDR1 and CDR2 (germline): MDHEN, SYDVKM. J lost 6 bases, V lost 5 bases, and 5 bases had no gene match. The CDR3 is CASSIPGQGQPQHF. CDR3 DNA sequence: TGTGCCAGCAGTATACCGGGACAGGGTCAGCCCCAGCATTTT.

V is TRBV11-2 and J is TRBJ2-5; 8 positions match TRBD1. The germline V gene encodes CDR1 SGHAT and CDR2 FQNNGV. V lost 5 bases and J lost 1; bases outside the gene matches: 6. The CDR3 extends over 15 amino acids. The CDR3 DNA is TGTGCCAGCAGCCACCGGACAGGGACCCAAGAGACCCAGTACTTC. This codes for CASSHRTGTQETQYF.

The chain carries TRBV5-1 and TRBJ2-2; a possible D gene is TRBD1 (5 bases). Trimming took 7 bases from V and 5 from J, leaving 18 bases between them. Germline V gene sequence: CDR1 SGHRS, CDR2 YFSETQ. This CDR3 has 15 amino acids. CDR3 in DNA: TGCGCCAGCTCTAGTGGACAAACTGGGACCGGGGAGCTGTTTTTT. The encoded protein is CASSSGQTGTGELFF.

This rearrangement joins TRBV5-8 to TRBJ1-5, with a tentative D call TRBD1 (6 bases). The CDR3 is 14 residues long. Germline values: CDR1 SGHTS, CDR2 YDEGEE. Trimming stripped 0 bases from V and 4 bases from J, with 8 bases between. The CDR3 sequence is CASSLDRANQPQHF. The CDR3 DNA follows: TGTGCCAGCAGCTTGGACAGGGCGAATCAGCCCCAGCATTTT. Drawing the rest from reference TRBV5-8 and TRBJ1-5, the complete variable domain is EAGVTQSPTHLIKTRGQQATLRCSPISGHTSVYWYQQALGLGLQFLLWYDEGEERNRGNFPPRFSGRQFPNYSSELNVNALELEDSALYLCASSLDRANQPQHFGDGTRLSIL.

This clone was found once. The chain uses TRBV28 and TRBJ2-7; the D gene is possibly TRBD2 (5 bases). The CDR3 runs to 14 residues. The V end lost 1 base, the J end lost 2 bases, and 9 bases lay between the germline ends. Germline V gene data show CDR1 as MDHEN and CDR2 as SYDVKM. The DNA for the CDR3 is TGTGCCAGCAGTTTATTCCTAGCTGCCTACGAGCAGTACTTC. Translated, it gives CASSLFLAAYEQYF.

The CDR3 DNA reads as TGTGCCAGCAGCGTAGGGGATGACACTGAAGCTTTCTTT. Its protein product is CASSVGDDTEAFF. The chain employs TRBV7-3 and TRBJ1-1; the D gene is possibly TRBD1 (5 bases). CDR1 is SGHTA, CDR2 FQGTGA, per germline. The CDR3 length is 13 residues. The V and J ends lost 5 bases and 3 bases respectively, with 10 bases between them. Based on the CDR3 plus reference TRBV7-3 and TRBJ1-1, the full variable domain is GAGVSQTPSNKVTEKGKYVELRCDPISGHTALYWYRQSLGQGPEFLIYFQGTGAADDSGLPNDRFFAVRPEGSVSTLKIQRTERGDSAVYLCASSVGDDTEAFFGQGTRLTVV.

V and J are TRBV6-4 and TRBJ2-3, with 8 positions matching TRBD2. Trimming at V came to 5 bases and at J to 6 bases, leaving 7 bases not matched to a gene. The CDR3 sequence is 14 residues long. Germline lookup yields CDR1 MRHNA and CDR2 SNTAGT. The CDR3 reads CASSPGLGADTQYF. The CDR3 region has the DNA TGTGCCAGCAGTCCGGGACTAGGGGCGGATACGCAGTATTTT.

The chain links TRBV19 to TRBJ2-7; 12 bases agree with TRBD1. Germline assignment: CDR1 LNHDA and CDR2 SQIVND (reference sequence). The CDR3 contains 15 residues. V shed 6 bases and J 3 bases; nucleotides not matched to a gene: 6. The CDR3 DNA reads as TGTGCCAGTAGCCCGGGACAGGGGGCCTTCTACGAGCAGTACTTC. Translated, it gives CASSPGQGAFYEQYF.

The V gene is TRBV19, the J gene TRBJ2-1; 8 bases fit TRBD2. The V gene's germline CDR1 is LNHDA and CDR2 SQIVND (reference sequence). V lost 8 bases and J lost 1; bases outside the gene matches: 4. This CDR3 is built from 14 residues. DNA of the CDR3: TGTGCCAGTGATAGCGGGGTTTCCTACAATGAGCAGTTCTTC. The encoded protein is CASDSGVSYNEQFF.

The chain couples TRBV6-4 to TRBJ2-1; 8 bases fit TRBD2. The CDR3 is 15 residues long. Germline CDR1 and CDR2: MRHNA and SNTAGT. The V and J ends lost 3 bases and 9 bases, in that order; junction bases with no gene match: 10. Here the CDR3 DNA reads TGTGCCAGCAGTGAGTGGAGCGGGGGTCAATCTGAGCAGTTCTTC. Translating it yields CASSEWSGGQSEQFF.

This clone was counted between two and nine times. At one end the junction does not follow the germline gene, possibly because of a read error. The chain joins TRBV7-9 to TRBJ1-2; TRBD1 matches 7 bases. The germline CDR1 and CDR2 sequences are SEHNR and FQNEAQ (reference sequence). This CDR3 is 17 amino acids long. CDR3 nucleotides: TGTTCCAGCAGCTCTCTCTGGACAGGACTCGTTTATCGGGGCTACACCTTC. This translates into CSSSSLWTGLVYRGYTF.

The chain links TRBV15 to TRBJ2-1; D gene uncertain. Germline values: CDR1 LNHNV, CDR2 YYDKDF (reference sequence). V was clipped by 2 bases and J by 3 bases, with 8 bases between them. There are 14 residues in the CDR3. The CDR3 loop reads CATSRTDNYNEQFF. The DNA for the CDR3 is TGTGCCACCAGCAGAACCGACAACTACAATGAGCAGTTCTTC.

V and J are TRBV4-1 and TRBJ1-3, with D uncertain. The CDR3 is 13 residues long. Trimming cost V 1 base and J 4 bases, with 5 bases left between them. Germline CDR1 and CDR2: MGHRA and YSYEKL. The CDR3 sequence: CASSQVQGNTIYF. In DNA, the CDR3 is TGCGCCAGCAGCCAAGTGCAGGGAAACACCATATATTTT.

This chain uses TRBV4-3 with TRBJ2-3; D uncertain. V was clipped by 4 bases and J by 0 bases, with 14 bases between them. The CDR3 loop spans 16 amino acids. Germline V gives CDR1 LGHNA, CDR2 YSLEER. The CDR3 nucleotides read TGCGCCAGCAGCCCCCGAGTGGGCGCTAGCACAGATACGCAGTATTTT. Translating it yields CASSPRVGASTDTQYF.